Listed below are T cell receptor beta chains from one sample, sequenced in a study of cytotoxic CD8 clonotypes in ibrutinib-treated CLL. Generated by immunoSEQ multiplex PCR, the TCRdb table keeps only in-frame clones and is missing some. The table shows roughly 51,000 clones, with around 53% occurring only once. Sequenced here: PBMCs, sampled after 12 months of ibrutinib treatment. The source of these receptors is a human donor with chronic lymphocytic leukemia. Both conserved end residues are part of each CDR3. The D gene is left open where the match is weak. The size of a clone is reported for some rows only, either as once, few or many, or as a class for expanded clones.

clone size,V gene,D gene,J gene,CDR3 DNA,CDR3 protein
.,TRBV19,.,TRBJ2-5,TGTGCCAGTAGTTGGGGACTTTACCAAGAGACCCAGTACTTC,CASSWGLYQETQYF
.,TRBV4-2,TRBD2,TRBJ2-5,TGTGCCAGCAGCCGGATATCTATCGCGGGAGGCCAGGAGACCCAGTACTTC,CASSRISIAGGQETQYF
.,TRBV28,TRBD2,TRBJ2-1,TGTGCCAGCAAGGGGACTAGCGGAGACAATGAGCAGTTCTTC,CASKGTSGDNEQFF
once,TRBV30,TRBD2,TRBJ2-1,TGTGCCTGGAGTGTAGGACTAGCGGGAGCCAATGAGCAGTTCTTC,CAWSVGLAGANEQFF
once,TRBV29-1,.,TRBJ2-3,TGCAGCACAACCTTTGGCACAGATACGCAGTATTTT,CSTTFGTDTQYF
.,TRBV28,.,TRBJ1-2,TGTGCCAGCATAAACGGGGTCAACTATGGCTACACCTTC,CASINGVNYGYTF
.,TRBV18,.,TRBJ1-2,TGTGCCAGCTCACCTTATCCCAGTGTGAATGGCTACACCTTC,CASSPYPSVNGYTF
.,TRBV28,.,TRBJ2-5,TGTGCCAGCAGTCTGGACCCTCCACGGGGGCGAAAGGAGACCCAGTACTTC,CASSLDPPRGRKETQYF
.,TRBV5-1,.,TRBJ2-3,TGCGCCAGCAGGATCACAGATACGCAGTATTTT,CASRITDTQYF
.,TRBV5-4,.,TRBJ2-1,TGTGCCAGCCAACGAGGAGGAGGAGGCAATGAGCAGTTCTTC,CASQRGGGGNEQFF
.,TRBV11-2,.,TRBJ2-2,TGTGCCAGCAGCAACGGGATTGGGGGTTACACCGGGGAGCTGTTTTTT,CASSNGIGGYTGELFF
few,TRBV7-8,.,TRBJ2-7,TGTGCCAGCAGCTTGCGGGACAGATTCTCCTACGAGCAGTACTTC,CASSLRDRFSYEQYF
.,TRBV4-2,TRBD2,TRBJ2-1,TGTGCCAGCAGCCAAGATCCCCAACCGGGACTAGCGGACAATGAGCAGTTCTTC,CASSQDPQPGLADNEQFF
few,TRBV9,.,TRBJ1-5,TGTGCCAGCAGCGTAGAAACAGGTGGGGATCAGCCCCAGCATTTT,CASSVETGGDQPQHF
.,TRBV5-1,TRBD1,TRBJ1-2,TGCGCCAGCAGCGCGGACAGGGTGACTAACTATGGCTACACCTTC,CASSADRVTNYGYTF
many,TRBV7-3,.,TRBJ2-1,TGTGCCAGCAGCCCCCGGGGGCCTAATGAGCAGTTCTTC,CASSPRGPNEQFF
.,TRBV29-1,.,TRBJ2-1,TGCAGCGTCGCCCCACCGCGCAGTGAGCAGTTCTTC,CSVAPPRSEQFF
.,TRBV5-4,.,TRBJ1-2,TGTGCCAGCAGCGTAACGGACAGATCACTTCGTGGCTACACCTTC,CASSVTDRSLRGYTF
once,TRBV7-2,.,TRBJ1-2,TGTGCCAGCAGCTCGGAGAGACACAATGGCTACACCTTC,CASSSERHNGYTF
.,TRBV27,.,TRBJ2-2,TGTGCCAGCAGACACCTTCGAAGCGGAGCGAACACCGGGGAGCTGTTTTTT,CASRHLRSGANTGELFF